A single sample gave rise to the 17 T cell receptor beta chains below, sequenced in a study of regulatory T cells in long-lasting Graves disease. The TCR beta library used iRepertoire HTBI primers with Arm-PCR amplification of CDR3. TCRdb redid the calling of the multiplex PCR reads with MiXCR, one entry per CDR3 protein. Among about 470,000 distinct CDR3 sequences, about a fifth were seen once, and the ten largest hold about 6.6%. Time point: persistent/refractory GD, antithyroid drugs over 5 years with positive TRAb. Construction of the TCR library relied on RNA isolated from PBMCs. The sample in question was peripheral blood mononuclear cells (PBMCs), obtained when the disease was refractory, from a patient treated with antithyroid drugs. The receptors were gathered from a female donor with Graves disease.

In regard to this clonotype: One junction end does not reproduce the germline sequence, and a read error may be involved. The chain joins TRBV20-1 to TRBJ2-2, with 7 bases identical to TRBD2. Germline V gene lookup returns CDR1 DFQATT and CDR2 SNEGSKA (reference sequence). The CDR3 runs to 16 residues. The CDR3 DNA sequence: TGCAGTGCCAGAGGGCGGGAGACGTTTAACACCGGGGAGCTGTTTTTT. Translating gives CSARGRETFNTGELFF.

This clonotype was recorded a few times. The rearrangement uses TRBV6-1 and TRBJ1-1, with D unclear. The germline V gene has CDR1 MNHNS and CDR2 SASEGT. There are 16 residues in the CDR3. Trimming took 8 bases from V and 0 from J, leaving 19 bases between them. CDR3 DNA sequence: TGTGCCAGCTCAACAATCCAGGCCGTTTTGAACACTGAAGCTTTCTTT. Amino acids: CASSTIQAVLNTEAFF.

The table lists this clonotype with a few counts. This chain links TRBV7-9 with TRBJ1-1; possibly TRBD1 for D (5 bases). Germline CDR1 reads SEHNR; CDR2 reads FQNEAQ (reference sequence). V was cut by 8 bases and J by 7 bases, with 11 bases left in between. The CDR3 is 11 amino acids. This chain's CDR3 is CASVPGGEAFF. CDR3 in DNA: TGTGCCAGCGTACCGGGGGGTGAAGCTTTCTTT. Looking up the rest from reference TRBV7-9 and TRBJ1-1 gives the full variable domain: DTGVSQNPRHKITKRGQNVTFRCDPISEHNRLYWYRQTLGQGPEFLTYFQNEAQLEKSRLLSDRFSAERPKGSFSTLEIQRTEQGDSAMYLCASVPGGEAFFGQGTRLTVV.

This clonotype was picked up many times. This chain uses TRBV3-1 with TRBJ1-1; a possible D gene is TRBD1 (6 bases). The V end lost 2 bases, the J end lost 5 bases, and 9 bases lay between the germline ends. Germline V lookup: CDR1 LGHDT, CDR2 YNNKEL (reference sequence). The CDR3 sequence is 13 residues long. The CDR3 spells CASSQIQGTEAFF. The CDR3, as DNA: TGTGCCAGCAGCCAAATACAGGGTACTGAAGCTTTCTTT.

The V call is TRBV28, the J call TRBJ2-1; D gene uncertain. Looked up from germline, CDR1 is MDHEN and CDR2 is SYDVKM. V was pared by 7 bases and J by 5 bases, with 15 bases between. This CDR3 has 14 residues. CDR3 sequence reads: CASTFGLSDNEQFF. DNA of the CDR3: TGTGCCAGCACCTTCGGGCTATCAGACAATGAGCAGTTCTTC.

The genes are TRBV6-1 and TRBJ1-1, with D uncertain. Germline CDR1 reads MNHNS; CDR2 reads SASEGT. Trimming left V 6 bases short and J 4 bases short, with 15 bases between. The CDR3 contains 14 residues. CDR3 loop: CASRKPILGTEAFF. The CDR3 DNA follows: TGTGCCAGCAGGAAACCGATCTTAGGCACTGAAGCTTTCTTT.

The rearrangement links TRBV14 to TRBJ2-2, with D possibly matching TRBD1 (5 bases). Trimming took off 5 bases at V and 7 bases at J, with 8 bases between the two ends. Per germline, CDR1 SGHDN and CDR2 FVKESK. CDR3 size: 12 residues. DNA for the CDR3: TGTGCCAGCAGCAGACAGTTCGGGGAGCTGTTTTTT. The encoded protein is CASSRQFGELFF. Full variable domain (remainder filled in from reference TRBV14 and TRBJ2-2): EAGVTQFPSHSVIEKGQTVTLRCDPISGHDNLYWYRRVMGKEIKFLLHFVKESKQDESGMPNNRFLAERTGGTYSTLKVQPAELEDSGVYFCASSRQFGELFFGEGSRLTVL.

To note about this clonotype: At one end, the junction sequence differs from germline, possibly due to a read error. The V call is TRBV20-1, the J call TRBJ2-5, with D perhaps being TRBD1 or TRBD2 (6 bases each). The J call is doubtful: the DNA matches TRBJ2-1 better. There are 15 residues in the CDR3. The germline gives CDR1 DFQATT, CDR2 SNEGSKA (reference sequence). CDR3 nucleotides: TGCGGTGCTAGAGTAGGGGGGCTGAGGTACAATGAGCAGTTCTTC. This translates into CGARVGGLRYNEQFF.

This clonotype was seen ten or more times. The V call is TRBV15, the J call TRBJ2-7, with TRBD2 as a possible D gene (5 bases). Trimming took 0 bases from V and 0 from J, leaving 15 bases between them. This CDR3 contains 17 residues. Per the germline V gene, CDR1 is LNHNV and CDR2 is YYDKDF (reference sequence). CDR3 bases: TGTGCCACCAGCAGAGAGGGAAGAGGGAGCAACTCCTACGAGCAGTACTTC. It translates to CATSREGRGSNSYEQYF.

This clonotype was observed at least ten times. J is TRBJ2-5 and V is TRBV24-1; D is ambiguous. The V end lost 6 bases, the J end lost 5 bases, and 9 bases lay between the germline ends. The germline V gene has CDR1 KGHDR and CDR2 SFDVKD. The CDR3 length is 12 residues. CDR3 loop: CATSSDRETQYF. The CDR3 DNA is TGTGCCACCAGTAGCGACCGCGAGACCCAGTACTTC.

This clonotype was counted a few times. V is TRBV11-2 and J is TRBJ2-7; 7 bases are a match to TRBD1. With 0 bases clipped from V and 5 bases from J, the junction kept 7 bases outside the gene matches. The germline gives CDR1 SGHAT, CDR2 FQNNGV. This CDR3 has 15 amino acids. The CDR3 nucleotides read TGTGCCAGCAGCTTAGAGACAGGGAGTCCGAACGAGCAGTACTTC. It yields the protein CASSLETGSPNEQYF.

This clonotype has a handful of counts. The chain is built from TRBV7-9 and TRBJ2-3; no definite D call. The germline CDR1 and CDR2 sequences are SEHNR and FQNEAQ (reference sequence). The CDR3 is 15 amino acids. Between the trimmed V and J ends, which lost 0 bases and 1 base, there was a span of 8 bases. CDR3 DNA: TGTGCCAGCAGCTTAGCGCTTGACCGCACAGATACGCAGTATTTT. Translated, it gives CASSLALDRTDTQYF.

This clonotype was seen at least ten times. The V and J genes are TRBV19 and TRBJ1-5; 8 bases line up with TRBD1. The ends lost 1 base at V and 1 base at J; junction bases unmatched: 3. This CDR3 has 16 residues. Germline CDR1 reads LNHDA; CDR2 reads SQIVND (reference sequence). CDR3 coding DNA: TGTGCCAGTAGTATAGGTACAGGGGGGAGCAATCAGCCCCAGCATTTT. It specifies CASSIGTGGSNQPQHF.

Concerning this clonotype itself: This may be a read error: a much more frequent sequence differs by one nucleotide. The rearrangement joins TRBV2 to TRBJ1-1; no reliable D call. CDR1 is SNHLY, CDR2 FYNNEI, per germline. V dropped 4 bases and J dropped 6 bases, with 9 bases sitting between them. The CDR3 runs to 12 residues. The CDR3 DNA sequence: TGTGCCAGCAGTGTACAGCCCTCTGAAGCTTTCTTT. Translation: CASSVQPSEAFF.

The table lists this clonotype with many counts. The J gene is TRBJ2-5, the V gene TRBV6-5; D not certain. With 2 bases removed from V and 5 bases from J, the gap between germline ends came to 3 bases. The CDR3 length is 11 residues. Germline CDR1 reads MNHEY; CDR2 reads SVGAGI. CDR3 loop: CASSYEETQYF. For the CDR3, the DNA is TGTGCCAGCAGTTACGAGGAGACCCAGTACTTC.

The chain uses TRBV19 and TRBJ2-1; 12 nucleotides line up with TRBD2. The J segment lost 4 bases and the V segment lost 4 bases, leaving 17 bases of the junction unmatched. Germline lookup yields CDR1 LNHDA and CDR2 SQIVND (reference sequence). The CDR3 runs 20 residues. The CDR3 nucleotides are TGTGCCAGTAGTAACCCGACTAGCGGGAGTTTAGGGGGGCTATACAATGAGCAGTTCTTC. Translation gives CASSNPTSGSLGGLYNEQFF. Full variable domain (rest looked up from reference TRBV19 and TRBJ2-1): DGGITQSPKYLFRKEGQNVTLSCEQNLNHDAMYWYRQDPGQGLRLIYYSQIVNDFQKGDIAEGYSVSREKKESFPLTVTSAQKNPTAFYLCASSNPTSGSLGGLYNEQFFGPGTRLTVL.

This clonotype was detected ten times or more. The chain has TRBV7-8 and TRBJ2-5; D possibly uses TRBD1 or TRBD2 (5 bases each). Germline lookup yields CDR1 SGHVS and CDR2 FQNEAQ. CDR3 size: 14 residues. V lost 1 base, J lost 4 bases, and 10 bases lay in between. The CDR3: CASSLGGDGETQYF. As DNA, the CDR3 is TGTGCCAGCAGCTTAGGAGGGGACGGAGAGACCCAGTACTTC. Variable domain in full (rest from reference TRBV7-8 and TRBJ2-5): GAGVSQSPRYKVAKRGQDVALRCDPISGHVSLFWYQQALGQGPEFLTYFQNEAQLDKSGLPSDRFFAERPEGSVSTLKIQRTQQEDSAVYLCASSLGGDGETQYFGPGTRLLVL.